This TCR beta chain was recorded in a study of OX40 agonist ivuxolimab in advanced cancers. The wider study: Patients received intravenous ivuxolimab every 2 weeks at 0.01 to 10 mg/kg. The study, taken as a whole, reports: The study observed clonal expansion of CD4+ and CD8+ blood T cells by week 6 at 0.1 to 3.0 mg/kg. Compared with CD4+, CD8+ T cells on average had more expanded clones.

The ends were cut back, 2 bases at V and 4 bases at J, with 17 bases in the middle. The CDR3 extends over 16 amino acids. Germline V gene sequence: CDR1 KGHSH, CDR2 LQKENI. This clone was counted a few times. Its target is not known. This table comes from immunoSEQ multiplex PCR, and its TCRdb copy is limited to in-frame clones, with some not included. The repertoire holds roughly 76,000 clones, around 83% seen once, with more than 0.95% in the top ten. The sequence derives from an adult with an advanced solid tumor such as melanoma, head and neck, liver or kidney cancer. The chain employs TRBV18 and TRBJ1-1, with TRBD1 as a possible D gene (6 bases). The material sequenced was CD4+ or CD8+ T cells sorted from blood, taken in a trial of the OX40 agonist ivuxolimab. The CDR3 bases are TGTGCCAGCTCACCAGTCCAGGGGCCATGGAGCACTGAAGCTTTCTTT. Protein: CASSPVQGPWSTEAFF.